These T cell receptor beta chains were read from a single sample in a study of T-cell memory formation after mild COVID-19. TCRdb re-analysed the 5' RACE reads in MiXCR, keeping a single row per CDR3 protein. The sample lists roughly 480,000 distinct CDR3 sequences, 20% to 25% seen once, with about 12% in the top ten. Sequencing used PBMCs or a T cell subset sorted from them (not recorded which). Receptors originate from an adult woman who had mild COVID-19 (a few samples of this study predate the infection). Cell type and time point are not known. The CDR3 runs from the conserved cysteine through the conserved F or W. A D gene is named only where the DNA matches it firmly. The size of a clone is reported for some rows only, either as once, few or many, or as a class for expanded clones.

NA	TRBD1	TRBJ2-7	TRBV7-9	CASSLAPGTAHSYEQYF	TGTGCCAGCAGCTTAGCGCCCGGGACAGCGCATTCCTACGAGCAGTACTTC
few	TRBD2	TRBJ2-1	TRBV11-3	CASAPGGVGKEQFF	TGTGCCAGCGCGCCCGGGGGGGTCGGTAAAGAGCAGTTCTTC
once	NA	TRBJ2-1	TRBV15	CATSRDWTAPYSNEQFF	TGTGCCACCAGCAGAGATTGGACGGCCCCTTATAGTAATGAGCAGTTCTTC
few	NA	TRBJ2-7	TRBV5-1	CASSLDVRIAYEQYF	TGCGCCAGCAGCTTGGATGTGCGGATAGCCTACGAGCAGTACTTC
NA	NA	TRBJ2-7	TRBV6-5	CASSPHRQPFSYEQYF	TGTGCCAGCAGTCCCCATAGGCAGCCCTTCTCCTACGAGCAGTACTTC
few	NA	TRBJ2-3	TRBV6-5	CASSYSSTPFRSTDTQYF	TGTGCCAGCAGTTACTCAAGTACCCCCTTCCGAAGCACAGATACGCAGTATTTT
few	NA	TRBJ2-1	TRBV5-1	CASSVRRDFRSRYNEQFF	TGCGCCAGCAGCGTTAGACGGGACTTTAGGTCCCGTTACAATGAGCAGTTCTTC
few	NA	TRBJ1-5	TRBV7-3	CASSPGINQPQHF	TGTGCCAGCAGCCCCGGGATCAATCAGCCCCAGCATTTT
NA	TRBD1	TRBJ1-5	TRBV7-2	CASSSGTGEVGQPQHF	TGTGCCAGCAGCTCCGGGACAGGGGAGGTGGGTCAGCCCCAGCATTTT
NA	NA	TRBJ2-1	TRBV7-8	CASSAGQFYNEQFF	TGTGCCAGCAGCGCGGGACAGTTCTACAATGAGCAGTTCTTC
NA	NA	TRBJ2-3	TRBV27	CASSLFGYFTDTQYF	TGTGCCAGCAGTTTATTTGGCTATTTCACAGATACGCAGTATTTT
NA	NA	TRBJ1-5	TRBV6-6	CASSYLGVGNQPQHF	TGTGCCAGCAGTTACCTCGGGGTGGGCAATCAGCCCCAGCATTTT
once	NA	TRBJ1-4	TRBV11-3	CASSPRTEPNEKLFF	TGTGCCAGCAGCCCGAGGACAGAGCCTAATGAAAAACTGTTTTTT
NA	NA	TRBJ1-1	TRBV12-3/TRBV12-4	CASSGSGDTEAFF	TGTGCCAGCAGTGGGTCGGGGGACACTGAAGCTTTCTTT
few	NA	TRBJ1-1	TRBV2	CASLESRGSASNTEAFF	TGTGCCAGCCTCGAATCGAGGGGGTCGGCCTCGAACACTGAAGCTTTCTTT
NA	TRBD1	TRBJ2-7	TRBV20-1	CSARWGGRGLEQYF	TGCAGTGCTAGGTGGGGTGGCAGGGGGCTCGAGCAGTACTTC
few	NA	TRBJ2-5	TRBV5-1	CASSPKPLAGTQQETQYF	TGCGCCAGCAGCCCTAAACCCCTAGCCGGGACTCAGCAAGAGACCCAGTACTTC
few	NA	TRBJ2-7	TRBV4-1	CASSVIRKDEQYF	TGCGCCAGCTCAGTAATAAGAAAGGACGAGCAGTACTTC
NA	NA	TRBJ2-5	TRBV7-9	CATSTGPTTQETQYF	TGTGCCACCTCGACCGGGCCAACCACCCAAGAGACCCAGTACTTC
few	TRBD1	TRBJ2-2	TRBV25-1	CASSVHPGQGNTGELFF	TGTGCCAGCAGTGTGCATCCGGGACAGGGAAACACCGGGGAGCTGTTTTTT
few	NA	TRBJ2-7	TRBV20-1	CSARLGRISYEQYF	TGCAGTGCTAGATTAGGCAGGATCTCCTACGAGCAGTACTTC
few	TRBD1	TRBJ2-3	TRBV18	CASSPGTGNTDTQYF	TGTGCCAGCTCACCTGGGACAGGGAACACAGATACGCAGTATTTT
few	NA	TRBJ2-5	TRBV14	CASSQGASGTQYF	TGTGCCAGCAGCCAGGGGGCCTCAGGGACCCAGTACTTC
NA	TRBD2	TRBJ2-1	TRBV20-1	CSEWTSGNEQFF	TGCAGTGAGTGGACTAGCGGCAATGAGCAGTTCTTC
few	NA	TRBJ1-4	TRBV7-9	CASSRGRATNEKLFF	TGTGCCAGCAGTCGGGGCAGGGCAACTAATGAAAAACTGTTTTTT
NA	NA	TRBJ2-5	TRBV9	CASSVAPGAPQETQYF	TGTGCCAGCAGCGTAGCTCCAGGGGCCCCGCAAGAGACCCAGTACTTC
NA	TRBD1	TRBJ2-7	TRBV2	CASRGDSSSYEQYF	TGTGCCAGCAGGGGGGACAGTAGCTCCTACGAGCAGTACTTC
few	TRBD2	TRBJ2-1	TRBV4-3	CASSQVGWVPNRLAGAHEQFF	TGCGCCAGCAGCCAAGTTGGATGGGTTCCGAACCGACTAGCGGGAGCACATGAGCAGTTCTTC
NA	NA	TRBJ2-7	TRBV3-1	CASSPPGHLFGQYF	TGTGCCAGCAGCCCGCCGGGACACCTCTTCGGGCAGTACTTC
NA	NA	TRBJ1-5	TRBV4-1	CASSQEGPGLPLYSNQPQHF	TGCGCCAGCAGCCAAGAGGGTCCGGGACTCCCCCTCTATAGCAATCAGCCCCAGCATTTT
NA	NA	TRBJ2-3	TRBV7-2	CASGDNMDRGDTQYF	TGTGCCAGCGGGGATAATATGGACAGAGGGGATACGCAGTATTTT
few	TRBD1	TRBJ1-2	TRBV29-1	CSAHQGVYGYTF	TGCAGCGCCCACCAGGGGGTCTATGGCTACACCTTC
NA	NA	TRBJ2-7	TRBV20-1	CSARDGAHSYEQYF	TGCAGTGCTAGAGATGGGGCACATTCCTACGAGCAGTACTTC
few	TRBD1	TRBJ1-2	TRBV7-2	CASSRDRILYGYTF	TGTGCCAGCAGCCGGGACAGAATACTTTATGGCTACACCTTC
few	NA	TRBJ2-7	TRBV24-1	CATSTDGSSYEQYF	TGTGCCACCAGCACCGACGGGAGCTCCTACGAGCAGTACTTC
few	TRBD1	TRBJ1-1	TRBV7-9	CASSLWTGLNTEAFF	TGTGCCAGCAGCTTATGGACAGGGCTGAACACTGAAGCTTTCTTT
few	NA	TRBJ1-1	TRBV12-3/TRBV12-4	CASSLPSGGTEAFF	TGTGCCAGCAGTTTACCATCGGGGGGAACTGAAGCTTTCTTT
NA	NA	TRBJ2-1	TRBV15	CATSRPGAGNEQFF	TGTGCCACCAGCAGACCGGGAGCGGGCAATGAGCAGTTCTTC
NA	NA	TRBJ1-5	TRBV7-9	CASSPGQEGQPQHF	TGTGCCAGCAGCCCAGGGCAGGAGGGCCAGCCCCAGCATTTT
few	NA	TRBJ2-3	TRBV4-2	CASSQNSRADTQYF	TGTGCCAGCAGCCAAAACTCGAGGGCAGATACGCAGTATTTT
few	NA	TRBJ2-3	TRBV29-1	CSSCPTTDTQYF	TGCAGCTCATGTCCTACTACAGATACGCAGTATTTT